The clone carrying this TCR beta chain was seen just once. The antigen is not known. The V and J ends lost 5 bases and 3 bases, in that order; junction bases with no gene match: 9. CDR3 length: 16 residues. CDR1 SEHNR and CDR2 FQNEAQ come from the germline V gene (reference sequence). As for the donors, each was a healthy bone marrow donor. The data originate from a study of cytomegalovirus exposure and HLA in healthy donors. The PCR had 60 Vbeta and 13 Jbeta primers. TCRdb keeps only in-frame clones here, not all; method: immunoSEQ multiplex PCR. This sample yields roughly 100,000 clones, of which more than 60% are seen a single time; about 1.9% belongs to the top ten. Study-level results: Data from an earlier analysis indicated that most TCR beta V segments were productive either about 90% or about 30% of the time. What a later analysis showed was that several of the most significant clusters appeared linked to common viral pathogens. High sensitivity and specificity were reportedly achieved when the classifier diagnosed cytomegalovirus status.

Sequencing was performed on PBMCs. The rearrangement links TRBV7-9 to TRBJ2-3, with 9 bases that match TRBD1. The clonotype was recovered from a man aged 25-40 years in good health and CMV-seronegative. The CDR3 here is CASSPTGQGVTDTQYF. CDR3 nucleotides: TGTGCCAGCAGCCCGACGGGACAGGGCGTAACAGATACGCAGTATTTT.